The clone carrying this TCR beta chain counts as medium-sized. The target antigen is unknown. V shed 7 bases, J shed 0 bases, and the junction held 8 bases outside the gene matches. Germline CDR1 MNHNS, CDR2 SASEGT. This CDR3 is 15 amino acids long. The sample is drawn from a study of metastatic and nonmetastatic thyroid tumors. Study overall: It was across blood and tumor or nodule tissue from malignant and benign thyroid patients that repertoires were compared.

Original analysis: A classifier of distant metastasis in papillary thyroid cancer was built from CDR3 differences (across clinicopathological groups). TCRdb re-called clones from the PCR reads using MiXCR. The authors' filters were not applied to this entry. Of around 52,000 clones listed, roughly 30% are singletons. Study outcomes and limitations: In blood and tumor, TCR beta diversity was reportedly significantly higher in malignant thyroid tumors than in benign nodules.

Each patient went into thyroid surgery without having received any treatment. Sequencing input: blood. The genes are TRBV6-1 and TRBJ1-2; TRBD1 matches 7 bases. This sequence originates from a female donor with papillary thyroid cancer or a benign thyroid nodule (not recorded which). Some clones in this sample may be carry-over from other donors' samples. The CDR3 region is CASTNKGAPNYGYTF. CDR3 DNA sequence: TGTGCCAGCACTAACAAGGGGGCGCCTAACTATGGCTACACCTTC.